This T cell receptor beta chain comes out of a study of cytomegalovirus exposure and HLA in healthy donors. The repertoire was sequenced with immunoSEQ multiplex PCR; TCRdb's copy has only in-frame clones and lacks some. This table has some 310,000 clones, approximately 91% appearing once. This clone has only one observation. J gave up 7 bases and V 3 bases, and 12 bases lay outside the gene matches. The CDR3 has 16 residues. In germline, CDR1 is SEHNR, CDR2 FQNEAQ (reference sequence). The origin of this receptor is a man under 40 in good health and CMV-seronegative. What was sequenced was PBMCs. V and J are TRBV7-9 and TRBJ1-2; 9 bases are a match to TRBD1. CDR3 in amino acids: CASSLGLTGGQGGYTF. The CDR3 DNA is TGTGCCAGCAGCTTGGGCCTTACAGGGGGCCAAGGTGGCTACACCTTC.